This is a list of T cell receptor beta chains from one sample in a study of blood T cell repertoires in COVID-19. Libraries were prepared by immunoSEQ multiplex PCR; TCRdb keeps only in-frame clonotypes and omits some of them. The sample lists 250,000 or so clones; about 91% were seen once. Input material: peripheral blood. The receptor source for this set is a woman aged 25-40 years with COVID-19, enrolled during active disease. Both conserved end residues are part of each CDR3. The D gene is left open where the match is weak.

cdr3_length	d_call	j_call	v_call	cdr3_aa
16	TRBD2	TRBJ2-3	TRBV6-2/TRBV6-3	CASSYRQRGITDTQYF
15	-	TRBJ2-5	TRBV6-5	CASSYFAGAGETQYF
15	-	TRBJ2-7	TRBV4-2	CASSPSRQGGYEQYF
14	-	TRBJ1-4	TRBV6-5	CASRHTFDSEKLFF
12	-	TRBJ2-7	TRBV2	CASSALGNEQYF
15	-	TRBJ2-1	TRBV11-3	CASSLEGRGYNEQFF
12	TRBD1	TRBJ2-7	TRBV28	CASTGQGYEQYF
15	-	TRBJ1-5	TRBV10-1	CASILGGLSNQPQHF
15	-	TRBJ2-3	TRBV27	CASSLASSHRDTQYF
15	-	TRBJ1-6	TRBV10-2	CASSESAGTGSTLHF
12	-	TRBJ1-1	TRBV19	CAVEGVNTEAFF
13	-	TRBJ2-2	TRBV27	CASSLFGAGELFF
13	-	TRBJ1-1	TRBV2	CASSESGGTYKAF
14	TRBD1	TRBJ1-1	TRBV28	CASNRRGRNTEAFF
12	TRBD2	TRBJ2-1	TRBV5-1	CASSPSGRPPIF
13	-	TRBJ2-1	TRBV4-3	CASSQGGPNEQFF
16	TRBD2	TRBJ2-3	TRBV11-2	CASSPRTSGGTDTQYF
14	-	TRBJ2-2	TRBV5-4	CASSFTGNTGELFF
12	-	TRBJ1-1	TRBV25-1	CASRGGTTEAFF
15	TRBD1	TRBJ2-3	TRBV5-4	CASSFQGAITDTQYF
14	TRBD1	TRBJ1-2	TRBV5-6	CASSPDRGLDGYTF
15	-	TRBJ1-1	TRBV5-1	CASSQLTQGNTEAFF
17	TRBD1	TRBJ1-1	TRBV19	CASRKGTGAGLNTEAFF
12	-	TRBJ2-3	TRBV2	CASNLGADTQYF
15	-	TRBJ2-3	TRBV27	CASSPASAFTDTQYF
15	-	TRBJ1-5	TRBV11-2	CASSLGSGSNQPQHF
15	-	TRBJ1-5	TRBV6-1	CASSEGGGRDQPQHF
16	TRBD2	TRBJ2-1	TRBV4-1	CASSQGQAGGYNEQFF
13	-	TRBJ2-4	TRBV5-1	CASSLPPQNIQYF
16	-	TRBJ2-1	TRBV6-5	CASSYSEDLTYNEQFF
14	-	TRBJ1-1	TRBV11-3	CASSEVRENTEAFF
14	-	TRBJ1-5	TRBV2	CASSGGGGRQPQHF
17	TRBD2	TRBJ2-1	TRBV3-1/TRBV3-2	CASSRNTGLVTYNEQFF
15	TRBD1	TRBJ2-3	TRBV11-2	CASGRQGDSTDTQYF
15	-	TRBJ2-7	TRBV9	CASSPQGLGTYEQYF
14	-	TRBJ2-1	TRBV19	CASNQGKDYNEQFF
13	-	TRBJ1-2	TRBV6-5	CASSYSFRDGYTF
17	TRBD2	TRBJ2-3	TRBV2	CASSHLAGGRGTDTQYF
14	-	TRBJ1-1	TRBV5-6	CASSLLARDIEAFF
16	-	TRBJ2-1	TRBV7-6	CASSTMLAASYNEQFF
14	-	TRBJ1-1	TRBV25-1	CASSEGGLGTEAFF
16	TRBD2	TRBJ2-3	TRBV11-2	CASSWSSGGVTDTQYF
17	TRBD1	TRBJ1-2	TRBV6-2/TRBV6-3	CASSYSGARGPSSGYTF
15	TRBD1	TRBJ2-7	TRBV10-3	CAISETDRGEYEQYF
15	-	TRBJ1-5	TRBV7-2	CASSLKGGASQPQHF
14	TRBD1	TRBJ1-4	TRBV27	CASSLGTGYEKLFF
14	-	TRBJ1-2	TRBV4-3	CASSQETGPYGYTF
12	-	TRBJ1-1	TRBV5-1	CASSLDGTEAFF
13	-	TRBJ2-5	TRBV10-3	CAISGRGEETQYF
16	-	TRBJ1-2	TRBV4-3	CASSQDWGGLNYGYTF
16	TRBD1	TRBJ2-7	TRBV5-1	CASSARQGDSSYEQYF
15	TRBD1	TRBJ2-5	TRBV5-1	CASSLDPGGGETQYF
14	-	TRBJ1-2	TRBV27	CASSLGGAGYGYTF
16	TRBD2	TRBJ2-1	TRBV11-2	CASRPLAGGLGDEQFF